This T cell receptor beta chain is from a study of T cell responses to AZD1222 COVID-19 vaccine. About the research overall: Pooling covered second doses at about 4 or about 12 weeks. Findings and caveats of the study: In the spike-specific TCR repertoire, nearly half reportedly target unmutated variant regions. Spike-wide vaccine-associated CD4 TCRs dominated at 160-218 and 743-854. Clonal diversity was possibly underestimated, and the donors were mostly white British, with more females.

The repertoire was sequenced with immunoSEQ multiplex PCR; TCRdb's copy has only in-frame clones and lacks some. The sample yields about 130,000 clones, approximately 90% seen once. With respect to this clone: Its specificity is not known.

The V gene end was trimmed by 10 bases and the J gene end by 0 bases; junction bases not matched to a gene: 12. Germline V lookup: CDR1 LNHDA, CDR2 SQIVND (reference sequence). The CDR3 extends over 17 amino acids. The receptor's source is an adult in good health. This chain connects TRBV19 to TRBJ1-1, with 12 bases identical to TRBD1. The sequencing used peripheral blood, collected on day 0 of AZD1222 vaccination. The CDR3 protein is CATSSRDRGRLNTEAFF. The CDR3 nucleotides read TGTGCCACCTCGTCCCGGGACAGGGGGCGCTTGAACACTGAAGCTTTCTTT.